This T cell receptor beta chain was sequenced in a study of human T cells and chemical hapten exposure. Study details: Diagnoses of alopecia areata, totalis or universalis occurred in mostly female patients. Largely, small differences in pooled library volume made per-sample TCR yields vary. Overall study results and limits: There were significantly more large CDR3 similarity clusters among expanded TCRs than among controls. Patch test score tracked positively with PT1 expanded TCR counts.

The CDR3 sequence is 15 residues long. Trimming stripped 6 bases from V and 6 bases from J, with 15 bases between. Germline loops: CDR1 MNHNS, CDR2 SASEGT. MiXCR, applied by TCRdb to the RACE reads, yields one record per CDR3 protein. The sample has about 71,000 distinct CDR3 sequences; approximately 12% are singletons. With regard to this clonotype: Its specificity is unknown.

As to time point: patch test 3, about 24 weeks after DPC sensitization. Treatment described: therapeutic diphenylcyclopropenone sensitization with weekly scalp DPC. Specimen: whole blood, collected in connection with sensitization to the hapten diphenylcyclopropenone (DPC). This chain connects TRBV6-1 to TRBJ1-6; TRBD1 is a possible D gene (6 bases). The sequence derives from a woman aged 50 to 60 with alopecia areata. Some clones in this sample may be carry-over from other donors' samples. The CDR3 nucleotides are TGTGCCAGCAGCTATCCGGGACACCCTAATTCACCCCTCCACTTT. Protein product: CASSYPGHPNSPLHF.